This T cell receptor beta chain is drawn from a study of T cell responses to AZD1222 COVID-19 vaccine. Study results and caveats: Clonal diversity was possibly underestimated, and white British individuals and females predominated among donors. No repertoire was sampled before or during the peak T cell response, only after it.

Concerning this clone itself: Its specificity is not known.

The length of the CDR3 is 16 residues. V was clipped by 5 bases and J by 4 bases, with 20 bases between them. Germline CDR1 and CDR2: SGHVS and FQNEAQ. TCRdb keeps only in-frame clones here, not all; method: immunoSEQ multiplex PCR. The table includes about 56,000 clones, approximately 83% detected once. The TCR originated in an adult in good health. The chain recombines TRBV7-8 with TRBJ1-2; maybe TRBD1 (5 bases). The sample consisted of peripheral blood, taken on day 0 of AZD1222 vaccination. The CDR3 loop is CASSLGRWGTSYGYTF. CDR3 nucleotide sequence: TGTGCCAGCAGCCTCGGGAGGTGGGGGACCTCCTATGGCTACACCTTC.